The following is a T cell receptor (beta chain) sequence with its context. The CDR3 consists of 13 residues. V lost 7 bases and J lost 1, with 8 bases in between. Germline values: CDR1 SGHRS, CDR2 YFSETQ. This specimen comes from a study of blood T cell repertoires in COVID-19. Overall study context: COVID-19 samples, acute and convalescent, were from the United States, Italy and Spain. In each case, the material was cDNA or gDNA derived from T cells, B-cell-depleted T cells, or PBMCs.

The repertoire was sequenced with immunoSEQ multiplex PCR; TCRdb's copy has only in-frame clones and lacks some. The sample shows some 400,000 clones, 90% of them seen only once. The rearrangement joins TRBV5-1 to TRBJ2-2; D gene uncertain. This TCR came from a man between 18 and 29 years old with active or convalescent COVID-19. Sequencing was carried out using peripheral blood. This CDR3 reads CASLTENTGELFF. The CDR3 DNA reads TGCGCCAGCCTCACAGAGAACACCGGGGAGCTGTTTTTT.